Below, 9 T cell receptor beta chains from the same sample are listed, as sequenced in a study of regulatory T cells in long-lasting Graves disease. CDR3-region Arm-PCR and iRepertoire HTBI primers produced the TCR beta libraries. TCRdb independently ran MiXCR on the multiplex PCR reads; one entry per CDR3 protein. The sample lists some 400,000 distinct CDR3 sequences; 14% to 15% were seen once. Time point denoted: newly diagnosed GD, antithyroid drugs for less than 3 months. PBMC RNA served as the TCR library source. In addition, the sample was reused for a study of T cells in Graves' hyperthyroidism and ophthalmopathy.

The source material was peripheral blood mononuclear cells (PBMCs), sampled at new diagnosis, from a patient treated with antithyroid drugs. The receptors come from a woman in her 30s with Graves disease.

To note about this clonotype: This may come from a read error, since a much larger clone is one base off. V gene TRBV20-1 combines with J gene TRBJ2-5, with a weak D call TRBD1 (5 bases). Germline loops: CDR1 DFQATT, CDR2 SNEGSKA (reference sequence). CDR3 length equals 13 residues. Here the CDR3 reads CIARTQGQFTQYF. CDR3 bases: TGCATTGCTAGGACACAAGGGCAGTTTACCCAGTACTTC.

The rearrangement joins TRBV6-9 to TRBJ1-2; maybe TRBD1 (5 bases). The CDR3 runs 14 residues. Per germline, CDR1 MNHGY and CDR2 SVAAGI. Trimming took off 3 bases at V and 4 bases at J, with 12 bases between the two ends. DNA of the CDR3: TGTGCCAGCAGTTACAGTACAGGATTCTATGGCTACACCTTC. Translated: CASSYSTGFYGYTF.

This clonotype has ten or more counts. The gene calls are TRBV30 and TRBJ1-1, with no clear D. Germline loops: CDR1 GTSNPN, CDR2 SVGIG (reference sequence). V lost 6 bases and J lost 0, with 14 bases in between. The CDR3 totals 14 residues. The CDR3, as DNA: TGTGCCTGCGGGGTAAGGAGCATGAACACTGAAGCTTTCTTT. Translated, it gives CACGVRSMNTEAFF.

This clonotype was seen at least ten times. J is TRBJ2-1 and V is TRBV12-3 or TRBV12-4, with TRBD2 matching over 10 bases. V was pared by 5 bases and J by 9 bases, with 7 bases of the junction left unmatched. This CDR3 spans 14 amino acids. The chain's CDR3 is CASSQAGGPGEQFF. For the CDR3, the DNA is TGTGCCAGCAGTCAAGCGGGAGGGCCTGGTGAGCAGTTCTTC.

The V and J genes are TRBV29-1 and TRBJ1-1; D unresolved. Trimming took 2 bases from V and 10 from J, leaving 11 bases between them. The CDR3 is made up of 11 amino acids. Germline CDR1 and CDR2: SQVTM and ANQGSEA. The DNA for the CDR3 is TGCAGCGTTGAAACCGGGTTCGGAGCTTTCTTT. Its translation: CSVETGFGAFF.

Concerning this clonotype: A junction boundary mismatches the germline segment, possibly from a read error. V and J are TRBV28 and TRBJ2-5; TRBD2 matches 12 bases. The germline V gene has CDR1 MDHEN and CDR2 SYDVKM. The CDR3 length is 17 residues. This CDR3 is CASSQAGGLAGQETQYF. CDR3 bases: TGCGCCAGCAGCCAAGCAGGGGGACTAGCGGGCCAAGAGACCCAGTACTTC. The full variable domain, in which reference TRBV28 and TRBJ2-5 provide the parts outside the CDR3, is DVKVTQSSRYLVKRTGEKVFLECVQDMDHENMFWYRQDPGLGLRLIYFSYDVKMKEKGDIPEGYSVSREKKERFSLILESASTNQTSMYLCASSQAGGLAGQETQYFGPGTRLLVL.

The chain joins TRBV6-5 to TRBJ1-4, with a weak D call TRBD1 (5 bases). The CDR3 sequence is 14 residues long. Trimming left V 2 bases short and J 7 bases short, with 11 bases between. Looked up from germline, CDR1 is MNHEY and CDR2 is SVGAGI. The DNA of the CDR3 is TGTGCCAGCAGTTACAACGGGGGAGGTGAAAAACTGTTTTTT. Protein sequence: CASSYNGGGEKLFF.

This clonotype was found a few times. V gene TRBV4-1 combines with J gene TRBJ1-4; a possible D gene is TRBD1 (5 bases). Trimming took 0 bases from V and 11 from J, leaving 13 bases between them. The germline CDR1 and CDR2 sequences are MGHRA and YSYEKL. The CDR3 is 14 residues long. CDR3 region: CASSQDEGRGKLFF. The CDR3, as DNA: TGCGCCAGCAGCCAAGACGAGGGGCGCGGGAAACTGTTTTTT.

This clonotype has just a few counts. J is TRBJ2-1 and V is TRBV5-6, with 10 nucleotides matching TRBD2. TRBJ2-7 matches the DNA end more closely, so the J call is doubtful. Per the germline V gene, CDR1 is SGHDT and CDR2 is YYEEEE. This CDR3 has 16 amino acids. The CDR3 DNA is TGTGCCAGCACCCCGGGGCTAGCGGGAGTACTCTACGAGCAGTACTTC. Protein product: CASTPGLAGVLYEQYF.